This TCR beta chain originates from a study of monozygotic twins with inflammatory bowel disease (dated by TCRdb to about 2019). For the wider study: The full study comprised around 28 monozygotic twin pairs: nine German pairs (four IBD-concordant, five IBD-discordant) and 19 IBD-discordant Danish pairs. The search for disease-associated traits relied mainly on comparing, within discordant pairs, IBD patients with their genetically identical healthy co-twins. Each individual had, on average, about 151 000 unique TCRalpha sequences and 181 000 unique TCRbeta sequences available for analysis. The full study reports these points: Distinction between different T cell subtypes could not be achieved in the analysis. No difference in repertoire similarity was observed between concordant and discordant twins, possibly owing to limited statistical power. IBD patients shared fewer clonotypes with other individuals than healthy twins did, most markedly in patients showing signs of disease activity. IBD patients had lower TCRbeta repertoire diversity, measured by the inverse Simpson index, than their healthy co-twins. No single strong signal or clonotype linked to IBD turned up in the results, so the idea that one exists was not supported. Because patients were on differing immunosuppressive treatments, the repertoires may have picked up extra background noise and inter-individual variability.

Looking up the germline V gene yields CDR1 SGHTA and CDR2 FQGNSA. The cysteine opens and the phenylalanine closes a CDR3 of 13 amino acids. Nucleotide data are not available. Turning to this clonotype: What antigen it recognizes has not been identified.

The library was made by 5' RACE. Preparation of each TCR library used around 3.5 ug of total RNA. cDNA was synthesized with SMARTScribe reverse transcriptase in eight separate reactions per sample. During cDNA synthesis, template switching was used to introduce unique molecular identifiers that contained a 6-nucleotide sample barcode. TCRalpha and TCRbeta cDNA was amplified in two nested PCRs of about 16 and 10 cycles, and bead purification was carried out after each PCR. Before amplification, the cDNA was treated with uracil DNA-glycosylase and purified using the QIAquick PCR purification kit. The second PCR added Illumina TruSeq-compatible adapters along with sample-specific barcodes. TapeStation and Qubit were used to check library quality and concentration, and 5 ng of each library was pooled. Sequencing of pooled libraries was carried out on an Illumina HiSeq2500 single-index Rapid Run using 2 x 100 bp reads and custom sequencing primers. Per the original workflow: PCR and sequencing errors were corrected by UMI-based consensus assembly using MiGEC version 1.2.6. MiXCR version 2.1.1 was used for V(D)J alignment, clonotype assembly and CDR3 extraction. To normalise gene usage, clonotype sharing and MAIT/NKT TCR abundance, the analysis used the top 1000, 10 000 and 20 000 clonotypes per sample. After downsampling to 27 000 UMIs, diversity was calculated as the inverse Simpson index using the vegan R package. Paired Mann-Whitney U tests on discordant twin pairs were used, with Benjamini-Hochberg multiple-testing correction. TCRdb reprocessed the reads into one record per CDR3 protein sequence, lacking DNA. TCRdb assigned the V and J calls; the authors' analysis was not used. This sample's table carries roughly 330,000 distinct CDR3 sequences. The ten largest clones take up approximately 2% of the sample.

From each donor, an approximately 2.7 ml peripheral blood sample was collected into PAXgene tubes and kept at -80 degrees C. Total RNA was isolated from whole blood with the PAXgene blood miRNA kit on an automated QIAcube, without T cell sorting. Deep TCRalpha and TCRbeta repertoire profiling with unique molecular barcoding was performed on peripheral blood of monozygotic twin pairs concordant or discordant for inflammatory bowel disease. Smoking habits were recorded for all twin pairs, and each individual was classified as a current, former or never smoker. Material for sequencing was blood. This sequence was found in a human donor with ulcerative colitis or Crohn's disease, or a healthy co-twin of an affected twin (not recorded which). The chain is encoded by TRBV7-2 joined to TRBJ1-2. The encoded CDR3 is CASSFTRADGYTF.